The present T cell receptor beta chain was sequenced within a study of blood T cell repertoires in COVID-19. CDR3 length equals 17 residues. The germline V and J ends were trimmed by 2 bases and 3 bases, with 18 bases remaining between them. Looked up from germline, CDR1 is LNHNV and CDR2 is YYDKDF (reference sequence). Libraries were prepared by immunoSEQ multiplex PCR; TCRdb keeps only in-frame clonotypes and omits some of them. The sample lists roughly 240,000 clones; approximately 82% were seen once. J is TRBJ2-3 and V is TRBV15; D remains ambiguous. The sequencing input was peripheral blood. The source of this sequence is a woman older than 75 with acute or convalescent COVID-19. The CDR3 here is CATSRHYGGGSTDTQYF. The CDR3 DNA reads TGTGCCACCAGCAGACACTACGGTGGTGGATCGACAGATACGCAGTATTTT.